This T cell receptor (beta chain) was sequenced for a study of tumor and adjacent non-tumor tissue in lung cancer. Study-level information: The patients, some ten men and 4 or 5 women, were roughly 31 to 85 with stage I to III disease. General study points: Compared with tumor, normal lung showed significantly lower TCR diversity. Higher tumor TCR diversity was associated with shorter survival.

Germline loops: CDR1 MNHNS, CDR2 SASEGT. The CDR3 is 17 residues long. V lost 7 bases and J 0 bases, leaving 19 bases between the germline ends. The library came from three nested PCR rounds adapted from ARM-PCR protocols. A single record per CDR3 protein comes from TCRdb applying MiXCR to the multiplex PCR reads. The sample comprises tens of thousands of distinct CDR3 sequences, 64% of which are singletons, and 30% rests with the top ten. This sample's RNA came from whole unsorted tissue. More than 3 cm separated this lung sample from the edge of the tumor. This clonotype was detected ten times or more. Its antigen is currently unknown.

The source of this sequence is a woman aged 70-85 years with non-small cell lung cancer. The sequenced material came from distant non-tumor lung tissue. The rearrangement links TRBV6-1 to TRBJ1-5; a possible D gene is TRBD1 (5 bases). The CDR3 region is CASKERGSSYSNQPQHF. CDR3 bases: TGTGCCAGCAAAGAACGGGGGTCCTCGTATAGCAATCAGCCCCAGCATTTT.